There are a few counts of the clone carrying this TCR beta chain. These data belong to a study of blood T cell repertoires in COVID-19. Study information: In each case, the material was cDNA or gDNA derived from T cells, B-cell-depleted T cells, or PBMCs.

The table came from immunoSEQ multiplex PCR; TCRdb's copy has only in-frame clones and leaves some out. The sample has around 81,000 clones; 80% to 90% are singletons. CDR3 size: 16 residues. Germline V lookup: CDR1 LGHDT, CDR2 YNNKEL (reference sequence). V trimming: 0 bases; J trimming: 6 bases; junction bases outside the gene matches: 4. This clonotype was sampled from an elderly woman with acute or convalescent COVID-19. The V gene is TRBV3-1 (or the pseudogene TRBV3-2), the J gene TRBJ2-3, with 12 nucleotides matching TRBD2. The sample taken for sequencing was peripheral blood. CDR3 sequence reads: CASSQDRLAGGDTQYF. Here the CDR3 DNA reads TGTGCCAGCAGCCAAGATCGCCTAGCGGGAGGGGATACGCAGTATTTT.